These 25 T cell receptor beta chains originate from one sample sequenced in a study of T cells in Graves' hyperthyroidism and ophthalmopathy. TCR beta CDR3 region amplification was performed from RNA transcripts. When the TCR CDR3 underwent first-round RT-PCR, the HTBI primer set was used. TCRdb independently ran MiXCR on the multiplex PCR reads; one entry per CDR3 protein. The sample lists a few hundred thousand distinct CDR3 sequences, roughly 13% seen once, with roughly 9.2% in the top ten. Sequenced input: blood. The origin of the receptors is a young woman with Graves' hyperthyroidism.

Note on this clonotype: This sequence may be a read error, since a much larger clone differs from it by one base. This chain connects TRBV2 to TRBJ1-2; no clear D gene. The CDR3 is 11 amino acids. CDR1 and CDR2 (germline): SNHLY, FYNNEI. The CDR3 DNA follows: TGTGCCAGCAGTGGTAATTATGGCCACACCTTC. Its translation: CASSGNYGHTF.

This clonotype was observed many times. CDR3 in amino acids: CASSPSPGTGAGEQYF. CDR3 coding DNA: TGTGCCAGCAGCCCGAGCCCCGGGACAGGGGCGGGCGAGCAGTACTTC. The chain employs TRBV7-3 and TRBJ2-7; TRBD1 agrees at 10 bases. The V and J ends lost 5 bases and 6 bases, in that order; junction bases with no gene match: 13. Germline CDR1 and CDR2: SGHTA and FQGTGA. The CDR3 has 16 residues. The whole variable domain, remainder taken from reference TRBV7-3 and TRBJ2-7, is GAGVSQTPSNKVTEKGKYVELRCDPISGHTALYWYRQSLGQGPEFLIYFQGTGAADDSGLPNDRFFAVRPEGSVSTLKIQRTERGDSAVYLCASSPSPGTGAGEQYFGPGTRLTVT.

This clonotype was counted ten times or more. The genes are TRBV6-1 and TRBJ1-5; D is undetermined. CDR1 and CDR2 (germline): MNHNS, SASEGT. This CDR3 contains 14 residues. V was pared by 5 bases and J by 0 bases, with 8 bases between. Here the CDR3 DNA reads TGTGCCAGCAGTTCAGTCTATAGCAATCAGCCCCAGCATTTT. Its translation is CASSSVYSNQPQHF.

This clonotype has at least ten counts. The rearrangement uses TRBV6-5 and TRBJ2-3; 10 positions match TRBD2. Trimming took 0 bases from V and 5 from J; bases not matched to a gene: 11. The germline V gene encodes CDR1 MNHEY and CDR2 SVGAGI. This CDR3 spans 18 amino acids. The CDR3 spells CASSYSRPSGSQLDTQYF. The CDR3 coding sequence is TGTGCCAGCAGTTACTCGAGACCTAGCGGGAGCCAATTAGATACGCAGTATTTT.

This clonotype was observed many times. CDR3 region: CASSEVSQETQYF. The CDR3 region has the DNA TGTGCCAGCAGTGAAGTCAGCCAAGAGACCCAGTACTTC. The chain joins TRBV2 to TRBJ2-5, with D unresolved. Germline assignment: CDR1 SNHLY and CDR2 FYNNEI. Trimming shortened V by 1 base and J by 1 base, and 4 bases separated the two germline ends. The length of the CDR3 is 13 residues.

This chain uses TRBV6-1 with TRBJ2-6; no clear D. Trimming left V 6 bases short and J 0 bases short, with 9 bases between. Germline V gene data show CDR1 as MNHNS and CDR2 as SASEGT. This CDR3 spans 15 amino acids. The CDR3 DNA reads TGTGCCAGCAGGGTTGGGTCCTCTGGGGCCAACGTCCTGACTTTC. Translated: CASRVGSSGANVLTF.

This clonotype has a count of ten or more. The chain joins TRBV30 to TRBJ1-1, with D perhaps TRBD1 (5 bases). V dropped 0 bases and J dropped 2 bases, with 10 bases sitting between them. This CDR3 has 14 residues. Germline V gives CDR1 GTSNPN, CDR2 SVGIG (reference sequence). In DNA form, the CDR3 reads TGTGCCTGGAGTGTAGGACACTACAACACTGAAGCTTTCTTT. Protein product: CAWSVGHYNTEAFF.

The V gene is TRBV30, the J gene TRBJ2-1; 7 nucleotides agree with TRBD2. J was trimmed by 2 bases and V by 5 bases; bases with no gene match: 12. The V gene's germline CDR1 is GTSNPN and CDR2 SVGIG (reference sequence). The CDR3 sequence is 16 residues long. The CDR3: CAWGGLAEITYNEQFF. CDR3 in DNA: TGTGCCTGGGGTGGCCTAGCGGAGATCACCTACAATGAGCAGTTCTTC.

This clonotype appeared once. This chain connects TRBV18 to TRBJ2-7; D could derive from TRBD1 or TRBD2 (6 bases each). Trimming left V 4 bases short and J 0 bases short, with 13 bases between. Germline CDR1 reads KGHSH; CDR2 reads LQKENI. The CDR3 contains 15 residues. CDR3 nucleotides: TGTGCCAGCTCACTCGGGGGCTTCTTCTCCTACGAGCAGTACTTC. Residues: CASSLGGFFSYEQYF.

This clonotype was observed many times. The chain links TRBV7-2 to TRBJ2-5; 8 bases match TRBD2. The germline gives CDR1 SGHTA, CDR2 FQGNSA. This CDR3 has 12 residues. Unmatched junction bases numbered 3, after V lost 5 bases and J lost 7 bases. CDR3: CASSPGGGTQYF. The CDR3 nucleotides are TGTGCCAGCAGCCCCGGGGGGGGGACCCAGTACTTC.

This clonotype occurred many times. The rearrangement uses TRBV4-1 and TRBJ2-7; D remains unclear. Trimming removed 3 bases at V and 2 bases at J, with 8 bases between. CDR1 and CDR2 from the germline V gene are MGHRA and YSYEKL. This CDR3 contains 13 residues. The chain's CDR3 is CASSQAGAYEQYF. DNA for the CDR3: TGCGCCAGCAGCCAGGCCGGAGCCTACGAGCAGTACTTC.

The V and J genes are TRBV27 and TRBJ2-2, with a weak D call TRBD2 (5 bases). This CDR3 is 14 amino acids long. Germline lookup yields CDR1 MNHEY and CDR2 SMNVEV (reference sequence). Trimming cost V 6 bases and J 7 bases, with 15 bases left between them. The CDR3, as DNA: TGTGCCAGCAGAAAATTAGCGCACGACGGGGAGCTGTTTTTT. Amino acid sequence: CASRKLAHDGELFF.

This chain connects TRBV6-2 or TRBV6-3 to TRBJ2-7; 7 bases agree with TRBD1. This CDR3 spans 14 amino acids. Germline V CDR1 and CDR2: MNHEY, SVGEGT. Losses at the gene ends were 5 bases for V and 3 bases for J; bases not matched to a gene: 7. The CDR3 DNA reads as TGTGCCAGCAGTCCGGACAGGAATTACTACGAGCAGTACTTC. It is translated as CASSPDRNYYEQYF.

This clonotype was counted at least ten times. The V gene is TRBV27, the J gene TRBJ1-1, with 9 bases aligning to TRBD1. CDR3 length: 16 residues. Germline CDR1 reads MNHEY; CDR2 reads SMNVEV (reference sequence). Trimming cost V 5 bases and J 1 base; bases outside gene matches: 8. CDR3 bases: TGTGCCAGCAGTACCCCCGGGACAGGGAGGAACACTGAAGCTTTCTTT. Translated, it gives CASSTPGTGRNTEAFF.

This clonotype showed up many times. This chain links TRBV7-2 with TRBJ1-2, with 9 bases aligning to TRBD1. Per germline, CDR1 SGHTA and CDR2 FQGNSA. V lost 5 bases, J lost 7 bases, and 8 bases stayed unmatched. CDR3 length: 14 amino acids. The CDR3 sequence is CASSPDRGWAGYTF. In nucleotides, the CDR3 is TGTGCCAGCAGCCCGGACAGGGGCTGGGCTGGCTACACCTTC.

There are a few counts of this clonotype. The chain recombines TRBV7-2 with TRBJ1-5; no clear D gene. This CDR3 is built from 12 residues. The V and J ends lost 2 bases and 7 bases respectively, with 6 bases between them. CDR1 SGHTA and CDR2 FQGNSA come from the germline V gene. DNA for the CDR3: TGTGCCAGCAGCTTACAACAACAGCCCCAGCATTTT. This codes for CASSLQQQPQHF.

This clonotype was recorded many times. The CDR3 bases are TGTGCCAGCAGCCGAACAGGGGGCGGTGGCTACACCTTC. Protein product: CASSRTGGGGYTF. V usage is TRBV12-3 or TRBV12-4 and J usage is TRBJ1-2; 9 positions match TRBD1. V lost 6 bases and J lost 7; bases outside the gene matches: 6. The CDR3 loop spans 13 amino acids.

This clonotype occurred many times. The chain recombines TRBV7-9 with TRBJ1-2, with a weak D call TRBD1 (5 bases). The CDR3 totals 14 residues. The germline V gene encodes CDR1 SEHNR and CDR2 FQNEAQ (reference sequence). Trimming took 1 base from V and 3 from J, leaving 9 bases between them. The CDR3 loop is CASSLGGYDYGYTF. In DNA form, the CDR3 reads TGTGCCAGCAGCTTAGGGGGGTACGACTATGGCTACACCTTC.

This clonotype was seen many times. The rearrangement uses TRBV7-2 and TRBJ2-7; D is unresolved. Deletions cut 1 base from V and 2 bases from J, with 9 bases between. Germline CDR1 is SGHTA and CDR2 is FQGNSA. This CDR3 region has 14 residues. The CDR3 here is CASSLDSITYEQYF. The CDR3 coding sequence is TGTGCCAGCAGCTTAGACAGTATTACCTACGAGCAGTACTTC.

There are a few counts of this clonotype. This clone may be a read error of a much larger clone one base away. The rearrangement uses TRBV12-3 or TRBV12-4 and TRBJ1-5; no clear D. The CDR3 has 13 amino acids. The DNA for the CDR3 is TGTGCCAGCAGTTTCACGGGGAATCTGCCCCAGCATTTT. Translating it yields CASSFTGNLPQHF.

This clonotype came up a few times. The CDR3 sequence: CSVEQGVTQYF. DNA of the CDR3: TGCAGCGTTGAACAGGGTGTGACCCAGTACTTC. The V and J genes are TRBV29-1 and TRBJ2-5; D possibly corresponds to TRBD1 (5 bases). CDR3 length equals 11 residues. V lost 2 bases to trimming and J lost 7 bases, with 8 bases between them. In germline, CDR1 is SQVTM, CDR2 ANQGSEA.

The V gene is TRBV20-1, the J gene TRBJ2-3; TRBD2 matches 8 bases. The germline CDR1 and CDR2 sequences are DFQATT and SNEGSKA (reference sequence). J was trimmed by 3 bases and V by 3 bases; bases with no gene match: 14. This CDR3 is built from 17 residues. The CDR3 region has the DNA TGCAGTGCTAGTATCCCTAGGACTAGCCTCGGTACAGATACGCAGTATTTT. Encoded protein: CSASIPRTSLGTDTQYF.

This chain connects TRBV5-1 to TRBJ2-2, with D possibly being TRBD1 (6 bases). Trimming pared 2 bases from V and 6 bases from J, leaving 17 bases between. The CDR3 has 16 amino acids. Germline loops: CDR1 SGHRS, CDR2 YFSETQ. CDR3 in DNA: TGCGCCAGCAGCTTCGAGCAGGACAGACAAGCCGGGGAGCTGTTTTTT. Translation: CASSFEQDRQAGELFF. Together with reference TRBV5-1 and TRBJ2-2, the CDR3 gives the full variable domain: KAGVTQTPRYLIKTRGQQVTLSCSPISGHRSVSWYQQTPGQGLQFLFEYFSETQRNKGNFPGRFSGRQFSNSRSEMNVSTLELGDSALYLCASSFEQDRQAGELFFGEGSRLTVL.

This clonotype was detected ten times or more. V gene TRBV7-9 combines with J gene TRBJ2-3; no clear D gene. Germline lookup yields CDR1 SEHNR and CDR2 FQNEAQ (reference sequence). The CDR3 extends over 12 amino acids. V shed 1 base and J shed 7 bases, with 6 bases lying between them. The CDR3, as DNA: TGTGCCAGCAGCTTAGGCCAGTATACGCAGTATTTT. Translated, it gives CASSLGQYTQYF.

This clonotype has ten or more counts. The gene calls are TRBV28 and TRBJ1-3; D is unresolved. The CDR3 loop spans 15 amino acids. V was pared by 6 bases and J by 0 bases, with 12 bases between. Germline lookup yields CDR1 MDHEN and CDR2 SYDVKM. CDR3 in DNA: TGTGCCAGCAGGGGCCGACGGAACTCTGGAAACACCATATATTTT. Protein sequence: CASRGRRNSGNTIYF.